The source of this T cell receptor (beta chain) is a study of blood T cell repertoires in COVID-19. On the study more broadly: Researchers got acute and convalescent COVID-19 samples from the United States, Italy and Spain. T cells, B-cell-depleted T cells, or PBMCs provided the cDNA or gDNA that served as material.

Trimming cost V 0 bases and J 9 bases, with 3 bases left between them. Looked up from germline, CDR1 is DFQATT and CDR2 is SNEGSKA (reference sequence). This CDR3 comprises 10 residues. Source study methods: Amplification with reference gene primers provided the estimates of nucleated cell counts. The data were produced by immunoSEQ multiplex PCR, yet TCRdb's version contains in-frame clones alone and is incomplete. V and J calls and clone size are those listed in that table; D and trimming were worked out from the DNA. The table has about 140,000 clones, roughly 89% seen once. V gene TRBV20-1 combines with J gene TRBJ2-1; D call uncertain. Sequenced sample: peripheral blood. The clonotype comes from a woman aged 40 to 50 with acute or convalescent COVID-19. CDR3 bases: TGCAGTGCTAGAGATCTTGAGCAGTTCTTC. Translated, it gives CSARDLEQFF.